A selection of T cell receptor beta chains follows, all from one sample in a study of shared clonotypes between healthy human individuals. Only in-frame clones appear in the TCRdb table, and some are missing; sequencing was by immunoSEQ multiplex PCR. The sample holds around 2,000,000 clones; 85% to 95% are singletons and the top ten take 0.13%. Sample: naive CD4+ T cells sorted from blood. These receptors were taken from a man aged 18-30 years in good health. Each CDR3 is given with its conserved first and last residue. The order of the fields is CDR3 length, clone size, J gene, V gene, D gene, CDR3 protein, CDR3 DNA. The D gene is left open where the match is weak. Size is omitted from some rows. Given values are once, few, many or a class for expanded clones.

length: 13
size: once
J: TRBJ2-7
V: TRBV4-3
D: .
CDR3: CASSPGGPFEQYF
DNA: TGCGCCAGCAGCCCAGGGGGGCCGTTCGAGCAGTACTTC

length: 14
size: .
J: TRBJ2-7
V: TRBV5-6
D: TRBD1
CDR3: CASTLQGADGEQYF
DNA: TGTGCCAGCACCTTACAGGGGGCGGACGGCGAGCAGTACTTC

length: 13
size: .
J: TRBJ1-1
V: TRBV29-1
D: .
CDR3: CSVIGRLNTEAFF
DNA: TGCAGCGTTATCGGACGGCTGAACACTGAAGCTTTCTTT

length: 15
size: many
J: TRBJ2-5
V: TRBV29-1
D: TRBD1
CDR3: CSVIRDRGYSETQYF
DNA: TGCAGCGTCATCCGGGACAGGGGATATTCGGAGACCCAGTACTTC

length: 13
size: .
J: TRBJ2-7
V: TRBV11-2
D: .
CDR3: CASSLGGAWEQYF
DNA: TGTGCCAGCAGCTTAGGCGGGGCGTGGGAGCAGTACTTC

length: 12
size: few
J: TRBJ2-3
V: TRBV19
D: .
CDR3: CASSTMGDTQYF
DNA: TGTGCCAGTAGTACTATGGGAGATACGCAGTATTTT

length: 16
size: .
J: TRBJ2-5
V: TRBV5-1
D: .
CDR3: CASSLRGTESQETQYF
DNA: TGCGCCAGCAGCTTACGCGGGACAGAAAGCCAAGAGACCCAGTACTTC

length: 15
size: .
J: TRBJ1-5
V: TRBV5-6
D: TRBD1
CDR3: CASSSGQGSNQPQHF
DNA: TGTGCCAGCAGCTCCGGACAGGGAAGTAATCAGCCCCAGCATTTT

length: 18
size: .
J: TRBJ2-6
V: TRBV28
D: TRBD1
CDR3: CASSPVTGASSGANVLTF
DNA: TGTGCCAGCAGCCCCGTAACAGGGGCCAGCTCTGGGGCCAACGTCCTGACTTTC

length: 13
size: .
J: TRBJ2-5
V: TRBV25-1
D: .
CDR3: CASGRGRQETQYF
DNA: TGTGCCAGCGGGAGGGGGCGACAAGAGACCCAGTACTTC

length: 14
size: .
J: TRBJ2-5
V: TRBV6-1
D: .
CDR3: CASSEAKTRETQYF
DNA: TGTGCCAGCAGTGAAGCGAAAACCCGGGAGACCCAGTACTTC

length: 17
size: .
J: TRBJ2-5
V: TRBV5-6
D: .
CDR3: CASSFYRVGLHQETQYF
DNA: TGTGCCAGCAGCTTCTACAGGGTGGGACTCCACCAAGAGACCCAGTACTTC

length: 11
size: .
J: TRBJ1-1
V: TRBV6-5
D: .
CDR3: CASGRLTGAFF
DNA: TGTGCCAGCGGCCGACTTACGGGAGCTTTCTTT

length: 14
size: .
J: TRBJ1-1
V: TRBV9
D: .
CDR3: CASSVGRLNTEAFF
DNA: TGTGCCAGCAGCGTTGGGCGCCTGAACACTGAAGCTTTCTTT

length: 13
size: .
J: TRBJ2-5
V: TRBV7-6
D: .
CDR3: CASSVQGRQTQYF
DNA: TGTGCCAGCAGCGTTCAGGGGAGGCAGACCCAGTACTTC

length: 13
size: few
J: TRBJ1-2
V: TRBV28
D: .
CDR3: CASSLLRYYGYTF
DNA: TGTGCCAGCAGTTTGTTACGTTACTATGGCTACACCTTC

length: 13
size: .
J: TRBJ2-7
V: TRBV6-1
D: .
CDR3: CAINNPTSYEQYF
DNA: TGTGCCATCAACAACCCCACGTCCTACGAGCAGTACTTC

length: 16
size: once
J: TRBJ2-5
V: TRBV5-1
D: .
CDR3: CASRRAGQTLRETQYF
DNA: TGCGCCAGCAGACGCGCAGGACAGACCCTGAGGGAGACCCAGTACTTC

length: 18
size: .
J: TRBJ2-3
V: TRBV7-6
D: .
CDR3: CASSLASSWGVGTDTQYF
DNA: TGTGCCAGCAGCTTAGCCTCGAGCTGGGGAGTAGGGACAGATACGCAGTATTTT

length: 13
size: .
J: TRBJ2-7
V: TRBV6-6
D: .
CDR3: CASREGIAYEQYF
DNA: TGTGCCAGCAGGGAGGGTATAGCCTACGAGCAGTACTTC

length: 15
size: once
J: TRBJ2-3
V: TRBV6-5
D: .
CDR3: CASSYGGASTDTQYF
DNA: TGTGCCAGCAGTTATGGGGGGGCTAGCACAGATACGCAGTATTTT

length: 17
size: .
J: TRBJ1-5
V: TRBV21-1
D: .
CDR3: CASRTTGGGCSNQPQHF
DNA: TGTGCCAGCAGGACCACGGGAGGGGGGTGTAGCAATCAGCCCCAGCATTTT

length: 16
size: .
J: TRBJ1-2
V: TRBV19
D: TRBD1
CDR3: CASSTTGTGALYGYTF
DNA: TGTGCCAGTAGTACGACCGGGACAGGGGCTCTCTATGGCTACACCTTC